This T cell receptor (beta chain) was obtained from a study of Tregs in tolerant kidney transplant recipients. Remarks on this clone: What it binds is not known.

The V end lost 2 bases, the J end lost 3 bases, and 4 bases lay between the germline ends. The germline CDR1 and CDR2 sequences are ENHRY and SYGVKD. This CDR3 contains 12 residues. Repertoires were generated with immunoSEQ multiplex PCR, while TCRdb's copy carries only in-frame clones and drops some. Among tens of thousands of clones listed, 82% were seen once. The chain carries TRBV10-3 and TRBJ1-1; D is unresolved. The clonotype was recovered from a human donor in good health. The sequenced sample consisted of Tregs from blood cultured with allogeneic cells. CDR3 sequence reads: CAISERDTEAFF. As DNA, the CDR3 is TGTGCCATCAGTGAGAGAGACACTGAAGCTTTCTTT.